This T cell receptor beta chain was recorded in a study of beta chain features in type 1 diabetes. For the study at large: In age, gender and cell yields, patients were similar to healthy donors.

This clone was counted between two and nine times. The antigen remains unidentified. Per the germline V gene, CDR1 is SGHTA and CDR2 is FQGTGA. This CDR3 contains 14 residues. Unmatched junction bases numbered 6, after V lost 7 bases and J lost 4 bases. General study points: These data did not resolve whether HLA type affects TCRB rearrangement. Although PCR might favor shorter templates, it would do so equally in patients and controls. Diminished insertions and augmented deletions at VDJ junctions characterized type 1 diabetes patients.

Of the isolated RNA, all was reverse transcribed, and so the sequenced material was expressed TCRB transcripts. Only in-frame clones appear in the TCRdb table, and some are missing; sequencing was by immunoSEQ multiplex PCR. The sample carries over 150,000 clones, about 7.3% recorded once. The clonotype was recovered from a man aged 18 to 30 in good health. Material: central memory CD4+ T cells from blood. This chain links TRBV7-3 with TRBJ2-3; 9 nucleotides align to TRBD2. This chain's CDR3 is CASKFGTSSDTQYF. The CDR3 DNA is TGTGCCAGCAAATTTGGGACTAGCTCAGATACGCAGTATTTT.